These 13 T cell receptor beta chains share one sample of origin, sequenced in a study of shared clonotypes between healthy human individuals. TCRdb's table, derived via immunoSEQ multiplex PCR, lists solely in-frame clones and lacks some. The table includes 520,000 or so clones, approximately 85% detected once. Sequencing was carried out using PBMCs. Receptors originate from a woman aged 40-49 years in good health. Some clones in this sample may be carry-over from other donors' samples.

The CDR3 spells CASRPTGTGGIYGYTF. CDR3 DNA sequence: TGTGCCAGCAGACCTACCGGGACAGGGGGGATCTATGGCTACACCTTC. V is TRBV28 and J is TRBJ1-2; 11 nucleotides match TRBD1. The trim removed 6 bases at V and 4 bases at J, leaving 10 bases unmatched. This CDR3 is built from 16 residues. Germline CDR1 MDHEN, CDR2 SYDVKM.

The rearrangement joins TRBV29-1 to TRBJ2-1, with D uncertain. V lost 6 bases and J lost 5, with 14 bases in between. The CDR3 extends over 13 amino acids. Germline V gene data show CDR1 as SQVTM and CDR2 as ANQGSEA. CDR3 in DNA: TGCAGCGTCCCCGGTAGAGCGAACAATGAGCAGTTCTTC. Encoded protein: CSVPGRANNEQFF.

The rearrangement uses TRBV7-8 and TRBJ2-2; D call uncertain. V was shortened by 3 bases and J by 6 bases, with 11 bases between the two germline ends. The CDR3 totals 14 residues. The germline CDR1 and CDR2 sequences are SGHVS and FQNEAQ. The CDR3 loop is CASSFGWSPGELFF. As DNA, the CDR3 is TGTGCCAGCAGCTTCGGGTGGTCCCCCGGGGAGCTGTTTTTT.

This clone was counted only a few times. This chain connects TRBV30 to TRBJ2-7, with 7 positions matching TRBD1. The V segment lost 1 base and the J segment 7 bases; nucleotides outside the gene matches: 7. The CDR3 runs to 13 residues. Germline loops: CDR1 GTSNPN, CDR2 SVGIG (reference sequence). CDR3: CAWSGTGPKEQYF. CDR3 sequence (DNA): TGTGCCTGGAGTGGGACAGGACCTAAGGAGCAGTACTTC.

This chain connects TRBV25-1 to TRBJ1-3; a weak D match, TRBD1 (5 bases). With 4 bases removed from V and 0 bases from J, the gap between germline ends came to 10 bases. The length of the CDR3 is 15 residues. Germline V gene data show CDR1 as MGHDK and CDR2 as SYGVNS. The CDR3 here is CASSAGASSGNTIYF. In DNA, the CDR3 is TGTGCCAGCAGTGCCGGGGCCAGCTCTGGAAACACCATATATTTT.

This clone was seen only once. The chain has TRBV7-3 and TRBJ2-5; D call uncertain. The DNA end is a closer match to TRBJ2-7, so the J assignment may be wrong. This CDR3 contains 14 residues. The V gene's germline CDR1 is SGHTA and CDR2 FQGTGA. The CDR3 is CASSLHGPPYEQYF. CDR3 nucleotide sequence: TGTGCCAGCAGCTTACACGGGCCCCCCTACGAGCAGTACTTC.

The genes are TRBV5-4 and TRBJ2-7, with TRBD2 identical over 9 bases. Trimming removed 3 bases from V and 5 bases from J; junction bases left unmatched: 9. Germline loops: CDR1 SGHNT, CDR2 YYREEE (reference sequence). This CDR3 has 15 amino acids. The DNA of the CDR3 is TGTGCCAGCAGCTCCCCGACTAGCGGCAGGGACGAGCAGTACTTC. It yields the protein CASSSPTSGRDEQYF.

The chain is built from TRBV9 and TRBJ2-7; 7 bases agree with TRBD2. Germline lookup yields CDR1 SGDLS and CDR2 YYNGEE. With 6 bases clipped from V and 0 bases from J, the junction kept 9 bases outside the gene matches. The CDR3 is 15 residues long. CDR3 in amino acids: CASTAGALPSYEQYF. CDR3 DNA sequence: TGTGCCAGCACTGCGGGAGCGTTACCCTCCTACGAGCAGTACTTC.

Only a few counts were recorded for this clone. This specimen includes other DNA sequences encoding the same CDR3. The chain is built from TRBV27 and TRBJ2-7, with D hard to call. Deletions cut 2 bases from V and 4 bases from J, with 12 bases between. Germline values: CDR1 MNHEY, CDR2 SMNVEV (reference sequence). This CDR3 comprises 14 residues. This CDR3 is CASSLNRNSYEQYF. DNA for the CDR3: TGTGCCAGCAGTTTAAACAGAAACTCATACGAGCAGTACTTC.

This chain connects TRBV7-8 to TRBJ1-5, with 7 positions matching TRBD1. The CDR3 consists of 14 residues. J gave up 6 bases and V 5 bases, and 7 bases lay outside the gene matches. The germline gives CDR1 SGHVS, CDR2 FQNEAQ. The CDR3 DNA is TGTGCCAGCAGCAACAACAGGGGAGGTCAGCCCCAGCATTTT. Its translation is CASSNNRGGQPQHF.

The CDR3 sequence: CATRHRDNDQPQHF. The CDR3 DNA reads TGTGCCACCAGACACCGGGACAATGATCAGCCCCAGCATTTT. This sequence joins TRBV19 and TRBJ1-5, with D perhaps TRBD1 (6 bases). Trimming removed 10 bases at V and 5 bases at J, with 18 bases between. The CDR3 loop spans 14 amino acids. Germline V lookup: CDR1 LNHDA, CDR2 SQIVND (reference sequence).

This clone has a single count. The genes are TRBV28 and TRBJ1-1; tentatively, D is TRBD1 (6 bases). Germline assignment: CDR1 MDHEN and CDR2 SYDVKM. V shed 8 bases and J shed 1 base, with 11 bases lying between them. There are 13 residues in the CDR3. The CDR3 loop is CASGTQANTEAFF. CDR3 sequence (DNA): TGTGCCAGCGGGACACAAGCGAACACTGAAGCTTTCTTT. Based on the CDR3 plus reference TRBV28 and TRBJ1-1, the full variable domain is DVKVTQSSRYLVKRTGEKVFLECVQDMDHENMFWYRQDPGLGLRLIYFSYDVKMKEKGDIPEGYSVSREKKERFSLILESASTNQTSMYLCASGTQANTEAFFGQGTRLTVV.

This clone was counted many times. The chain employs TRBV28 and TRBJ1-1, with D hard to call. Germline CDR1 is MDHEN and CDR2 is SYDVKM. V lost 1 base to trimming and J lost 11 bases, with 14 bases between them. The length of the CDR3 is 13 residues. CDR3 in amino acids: CASSLLGTSVAFF. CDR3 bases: TGTGCCAGCAGTTTATTAGGCACGTCAGTGGCTTTCTTT.